These T cell receptor beta chains were read from a single sample in a study of T cells in narcolepsy. TCRdb's copy holds only in-frame clones and misses some; the assay was immunoSEQ multiplex PCR. This table holds 30,000 to 40,000 clones, around 83% found once. The sequencing sample was made of CD45RA- memory CD4+ T cells from PBMCs. The origin of the receptors is a human donor with narcolepsy. Both conserved end residues are trimmed from each CDR3. A D gene is named only where the DNA matches it firmly.

V: TRBV4-3; D: NA; J: TRBJ1-5; CDR3: ASSLGFENQPQH
V: TRBV6-1; D: TRBD1; J: TRBJ2-1; CDR3: ASSDQGAAYNEQF
V: TRBV7-2; D: NA; J: TRBJ1-2; CDR3: ASSLGAFNYGYT
V: TRBV7-2; D: TRBD1; J: TRBJ1-1; CDR3: ASSLAGTGDEAF
V: TRBV28; D: TRBD1; J: TRBJ1-1; CDR3: ASRPQTGLNTEAF
V: TRBV5-6; D: NA; J: TRBJ1-4; CDR3: ASSKRQHEKLF
V: TRBV11-1; D: TRBD2; J: TRBJ2-7; CDR3: ASSLLAGPRYEQY
V: TRBV7-2; D: TRBD1; J: TRBJ2-3; CDR3: ASSTQPGQPKPDTQY
V: TRBV7-3; D: NA; J: TRBJ1-2; CDR3: ASSAHGRGNYGYT
V: TRBV25-1; D: NA; J: TRBJ2-7; CDR3: ASRRDPGEQY
V: TRBV30; D: TRBD1; J: TRBJ1-6; CDR3: AWNRGRKGSPLH
V: TRBV27; D: NA; J: TRBJ2-7; CDR3: ASSLADIRRATYEQY
V: TRBV21-1; D: NA; J: TRBJ2-7; CDR3: ASSKGKSGRAPYEQY
V: TRBV5-1; D: NA; J: TRBJ1-1; CDR3: ASTTGGLMNTEAF
V: TRBV6-1; D: TRBD1; J: TRBJ2-5; CDR3: ASNPGQQETQY
V: TRBV30; D: NA; J: TRBJ1-4; CDR3: AWSAGTGEKLF
V: TRBV28; D: NA; J: TRBJ2-3; CDR3: ASSLGRGITDTQY
V: TRBV29-1; D: NA; J: TRBJ2-5; CDR3: SVSITIEGETQY
V: TRBV7-8; D: NA; J: TRBJ1-6; CDR3: ASSLDLGSPLH
V: TRBV7-2; D: NA; J: TRBJ1-1; CDR3: ASSLVTGSGPEAF
V: TRBV28; D: TRBD2; J: TRBJ2-3; CDR3: ASSPGTSAEWADTQY
V: TRBV6-1; D: NA; J: TRBJ1-5; CDR3: ASSTGITNQPQH
V: TRBV29-1; D: NA; J: TRBJ2-7; CDR3: SVNLGQRDEQY
V: TRBV19; D: TRBD1; J: TRBJ2-7; CDR3: ASSRRGGQGRSEQY
V: TRBV7-2; D: NA; J: TRBJ2-7; CDR3: ASSLGAYEQY
V: TRBV16; D: TRBD1; J: TRBJ1-2; CDR3: ASSQDRANYGYT
V: TRBV18; D: TRBD1; J: TRBJ2-7; CDR3: ASSPGQGHEQY
V: TRBV7-8; D: NA; J: TRBJ2-3; CDR3: ASSLDEGRDTQY
V: TRBV14; D: NA; J: TRBJ2-1; CDR3: ASSQEGGLSYNEQF
V: TRBV5-1; D: NA; J: TRBJ2-1; CDR3: ASTTGTDTYNEQF
V: TRBV5-1; D: NA; J: TRBJ2-2; CDR3: ASSLDRTTGELF
V: TRBV6-1; D: NA; J: TRBJ2-3; CDR3: ASRELSTDTQY
V: TRBV19; D: NA; J: TRBJ2-3; CDR3: ASSSRGSIYTDTQY
V: TRBV5-5; D: NA; J: TRBJ1-1; CDR3: ASSLRGESTEAF
V: TRBV7-2; D: TRBD2; J: TRBJ2-3; CDR3: ASSLGLAGDTQY
V: TRBV4-2; D: NA; J: TRBJ2-5; CDR3: ASSQGGRGKETQY
V: TRBV19; D: NA; J: TRBJ2-1; CDR3: ASSDNYNEQF
V: TRBV9; D: TRBD1; J: TRBJ1-1; CDR3: ASSAGGRVNTEAF
V: TRBV6-5; D: NA; J: TRBJ1-4; CDR3: ASTTATTGEKLF
V: TRBV19; D: TRBD1; J: TRBJ1-1; CDR3: ASRTGQANAEAF
V: TRBV14; D: NA; J: TRBJ1-5; CDR3: ASSQERDQPQH
V: TRBV27; D: TRBD2; J: TRBJ2-3; CDR3: ASSSASGRENTDTQY
V: TRBV5-4; D: NA; J: TRBJ2-3; CDR3: ASSLDQRGTDTQY